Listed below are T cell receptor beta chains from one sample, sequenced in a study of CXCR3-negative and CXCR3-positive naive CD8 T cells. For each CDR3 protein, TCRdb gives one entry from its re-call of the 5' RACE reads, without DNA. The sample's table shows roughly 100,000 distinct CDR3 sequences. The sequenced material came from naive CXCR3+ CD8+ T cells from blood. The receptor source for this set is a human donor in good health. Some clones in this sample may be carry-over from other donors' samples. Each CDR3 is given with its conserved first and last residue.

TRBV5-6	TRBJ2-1	CASSPRVWVYNEQFF
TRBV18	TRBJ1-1	CASSPPAAMNTEAFF
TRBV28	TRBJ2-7	CASSSRTGITYEQYF
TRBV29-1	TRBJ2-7	CSVEVTDPYEQYF
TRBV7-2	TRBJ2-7	CASSQDTGNEQYF
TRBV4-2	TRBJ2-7	CASSQVRLAGAYEQYF
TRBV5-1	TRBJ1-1	CASSAGTGLPPEAFF
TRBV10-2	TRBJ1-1	CASSDSLGSTEALF
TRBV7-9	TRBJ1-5	CASSEGTGGHQPQHF
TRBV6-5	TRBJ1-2	CASRYRQGNYGYTF
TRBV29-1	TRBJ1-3	CSVGDPSSGNTIYF
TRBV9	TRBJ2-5	CASSERTSEQTQYF
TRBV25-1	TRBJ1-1	CASSEYQGLNTEAFF
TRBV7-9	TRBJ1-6	CASSSTIDRGNSPLHF
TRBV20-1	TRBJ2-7	CSARNYRQSYEQYF
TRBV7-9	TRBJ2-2	CASQLGENTGELFF
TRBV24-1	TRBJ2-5	CATSDLGLAGVETETQYF
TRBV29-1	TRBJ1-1	CSVEDRRTEAFF
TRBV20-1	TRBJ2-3	CSARSLGSGAEDTQYF
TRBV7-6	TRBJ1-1	CASSSAPGAGTEAFF
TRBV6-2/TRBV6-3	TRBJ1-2	CASRGSTGGRGYGYTF
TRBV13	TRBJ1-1	CASSLQEWNTEAFF
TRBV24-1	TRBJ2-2	CATKVQHYGELFF
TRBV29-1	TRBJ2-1	CSVVRQERPYNEQFF
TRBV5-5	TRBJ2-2	CASSLPGGADTGELFF
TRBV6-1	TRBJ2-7	CASSWTSGVYEQYF
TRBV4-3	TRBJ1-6	CASSQDRGWDSPLHF
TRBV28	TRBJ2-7	CASSLTIGQAYEQYF
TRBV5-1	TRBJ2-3	CASSLDRGLDTQYF
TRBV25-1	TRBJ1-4	CASSEYWGPNEKLFF
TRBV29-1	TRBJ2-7	CSVETGTGYEQYF
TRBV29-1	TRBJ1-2	CSVEVWQGRGYTF
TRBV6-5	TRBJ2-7	CASKTTFAGEVYEQYF
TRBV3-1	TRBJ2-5	CASSQGGQGGFFRETQYF
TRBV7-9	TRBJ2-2	CASSPSGTGELFF
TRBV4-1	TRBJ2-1	CASSHAPGGSYNEQFF
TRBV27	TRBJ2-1	CASSFSGLAGNYNEQFF
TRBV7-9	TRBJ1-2	CASRRDSSYGYTF
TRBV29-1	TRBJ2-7	CSVLTGDTYEQYF
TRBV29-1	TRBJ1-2	CSVESDLDHGYTF
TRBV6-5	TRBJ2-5	CASTRGGWQETQYF
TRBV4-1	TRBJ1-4	CASSQLRTGPVGDNEKLFF
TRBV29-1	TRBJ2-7	CSGTTDRYEQYF
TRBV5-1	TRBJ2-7	CASSLGPAYEQYF
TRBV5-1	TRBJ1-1	CASRTGTGLPYGTEAFF
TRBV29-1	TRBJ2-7	CSARLQGPYEQYF
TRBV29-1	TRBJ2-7	CSVRGTAHFYEQYF
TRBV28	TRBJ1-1	CASSLSGGLNTEAFF
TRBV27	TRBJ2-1	CASSLIAGYNEQFF